Sequencing of this T cell receptor (beta chain) was carried out in a study of cytomegalovirus exposure and HLA in healthy donors. Overall study: Within an early data release were around 87 million unique TCRs drawn from HLA-typed donors.

The CDR3 totals 15 residues. The V gene end was trimmed by 4 bases and the J gene end by 7 bases; junction bases not matched to a gene: 8. Germline assignment: CDR1 SEHNR and CDR2 FQNEAQ (reference sequence). Note on this clone: Its antigen remains unidentified.

Study conclusions and caveats: Later on, an analysis found that several of the most significant clusters appeared to be linked to common viral pathogens, which included parvovirus B19. Researchers catalogued some 160 TCR beta chains as cytomegalovirus-associated. V- and J-gene trimming of TCR beta was linked (in a later analysis) to a missense DCLRE1C variant.

With 60 Vbeta and 13 Jbeta primers, the PCR was carried out. Using immunoSEQ multiplex PCR, the repertoire was profiled, and TCRdb retains in-frame clones only, with some absent. Seen here are about 160,000 clones, roughly 80% observed once, and the top ten hold around 0.98%. The origin of this receptor is a man aged 25-45 years in good health and CMV-seronegative. The specimen sequenced was PBMCs. This chain links TRBV7-9 with TRBJ1-5, with TRBD1 matching over 9 bases. DNA for the CDR3: TGTGCCAGCAGCTCTGGACAGGGGTCTAGACAGCCCCAGCATTTT. This codes for CASSSGQGSRQPQHF.